This TCR beta chain was captured by sequencing in a study of blood T cell repertoires in COVID-19. The overall study: T cells, B-cell-depleted T cells, or PBMCs provided the cDNA or gDNA that served as material.

In the source study's methods: Amplification of reference gene primers was used by the study to estimate nucleated cell counts. The protocol was immunoSEQ multiplex PCR, while the TCRdb copy is restricted to in-frame clones and leaves out a portion. V, J and clone size were drawn from that table, and D and trimming were deduced from the DNA. The profile shows 100,000 to 150,000 clones, roughly 79% of them singletons. The CDR3 is 19 amino acids. V trimming: 4 bases; J trimming: 1 base; junction bases outside the gene matches: 13. Germline-derived CDR1 and CDR2 are SGDLS and YYNGEE. The specimen sequenced was peripheral blood. The gene calls are TRBV9 and TRBJ2-2, with 10 bases aligning to TRBD2. The receptor's source is a woman aged 55-69 years with active or convalescent COVID-19. The CDR3 coding sequence is TGTGCCAGCAGCACCCCCCGTGGACTAGCGGACTTGAACACCGGGGAGCTGTTTTTT. As protein: CASSTPRGLADLNTGELFF.